This T cell receptor beta chain was documented in a study of technical replicates of blood from a handful of donors. Germline V gene sequence: CDR1 MGHRA, CDR2 YSYEKL. This CDR3 is 15 amino acids long. With 0 bases clipped from V and 5 bases from J, the junction kept 6 bases outside the gene matches. Data came from immunoSEQ multiplex PCR; TCRdb stores just in-frame clones and leaves some out. Counted here are roughly 12,000 clones, around 94% occurring once; the ten biggest clones make up around 8.8%. The sequence was collected from a human donor in good health. The sequenced sample consisted of PBMCs. The chain is built from TRBV4-1 and TRBJ2-5; 7 bases line up with TRBD2. The CDR3 is CASSQDWGREETQYF. Written as DNA, the CDR3 is TGCGCCAGCAGCCAAGATTGGGGGAGGGAGGAGACCCAGTACTTC.